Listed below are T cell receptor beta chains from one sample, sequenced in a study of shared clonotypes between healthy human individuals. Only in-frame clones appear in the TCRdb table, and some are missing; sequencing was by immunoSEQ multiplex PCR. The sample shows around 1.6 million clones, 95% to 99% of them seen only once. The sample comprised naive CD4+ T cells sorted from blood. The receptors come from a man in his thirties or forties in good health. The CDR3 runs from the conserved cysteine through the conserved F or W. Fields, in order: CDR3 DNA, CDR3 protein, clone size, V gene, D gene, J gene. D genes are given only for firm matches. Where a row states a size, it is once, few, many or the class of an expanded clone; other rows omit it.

DNA: TGTGCCAGCAGCCAAGATCTTGGGACTAGCGGCAGCTCCTACGAGCAGTACTTC
CDR3: CASSQDLGTSGSSYEQYF
size: NA
V: TRBV4-2
D: TRBD2
J: TRBJ2-7

DNA: TGTGCCAGCAGCTTGGGGAATGAAGCTTTCTTT
CDR3: CASSLGNEAFF
size: NA
V: TRBV5-4
D: NA
J: TRBJ1-1

DNA: TGTGCCAGCAGTGAACAGGGGAGGGGGACCCAGTACTTC
CDR3: CASSEQGRGTQYF
size: NA
V: TRBV2
D: NA
J: TRBJ2-5

DNA: TGTGCCAGCAGGTCACGGGAGGAGTCCTACGAGCAGTACTTC
CDR3: CASRSREESYEQYF
size: NA
V: TRBV6-5
D: TRBD2
J: TRBJ2-7

DNA: TGCAGTGCTAGCGGAGGGGAGACCCAGTACTTC
CDR3: CSASGGETQYF
size: NA
V: TRBV20-1
D: NA
J: TRBJ2-5

DNA: TGTGCCAGCAGCGGGCGAAGGGTGACAGAAAACATTCCCAATGAGCAGTTCTTC
CDR3: CASSGRRVTENIPNEQFF
size: NA
V: TRBV9
D: NA
J: TRBJ2-1

DNA: TGTGCCAGCAGCTCTCCAAACCGGGACGGGATCTATGGCTACACCTTC
CDR3: CASSSPNRDGIYGYTF
size: NA
V: TRBV11-2
D: NA
J: TRBJ1-2

DNA: TGTGCCAGCAGCCACGGACAGGGTCGAACTGAAGCTTTCTTT
CDR3: CASSHGQGRTEAFF
size: NA
V: TRBV5-8
D: TRBD1
J: TRBJ1-1

DNA: TGTGCCAGCAGCGCTGACTTTGCGCCTCCGAACAATGAGCAGTTCTTC
CDR3: CASSADFAPPNNEQFF
size: NA
V: TRBV9
D: NA
J: TRBJ2-1

DNA: TGCAGCGTTGAATCCCAGGGTGGCGAGCAGTACTTC
CDR3: CSVESQGGEQYF
size: NA
V: TRBV29-1
D: NA
J: TRBJ2-7

DNA: TGCGCCAGCAGCTTGTTAGGGCTTCCATCCTACGAGCAGTACTTC
CDR3: CASSLLGLPSYEQYF
size: NA
V: TRBV5-1
D: NA
J: TRBJ2-7

DNA: TGTGCCAGCAGCCTCTTGGGAGTAGCGGGAGGGTACGAGCAGTACTTC
CDR3: CASSLLGVAGGYEQYF
size: NA
V: TRBV28
D: TRBD2
J: TRBJ2-7

DNA: TGTGCCAGCAGCCAAGGTCCGGGGACAGGGGGACCCTACGAGCAGTACTTC
CDR3: CASSQGPGTGGPYEQYF
size: NA
V: TRBV14
D: TRBD1
J: TRBJ2-7

DNA: TGTGCCAGCAGCTTGGGAGTGGGACTAGCGGACTACGAGCAGTACTTC
CDR3: CASSLGVGLADYEQYF
size: NA
V: TRBV5-4
D: TRBD2
J: TRBJ2-7

DNA: TGTGCCAGCAGTCCCGTCAGGGGGCACGAGCAGTACTTC
CDR3: CASSPVRGHEQYF
size: NA
V: TRBV28
D: TRBD1
J: TRBJ2-7

DNA: TGCGCCAGCAGCACAGATACGCAGTATTTT
CDR3: CASSTDTQYF
size: once
V: TRBV10-2
D: NA
J: TRBJ2-3

DNA: TGTGCCAGCAGCTTGGAGGAGAGCTCCTACGAGCAGTACTTC
CDR3: CASSLEESSYEQYF
size: NA
V: TRBV7-6
D: NA
J: TRBJ2-7

DNA: TGCGCCAGCAGCCTATTGGAGGCCACCGGGGAGCTGTTTTTT
CDR3: CASSLLEATGELFF
size: NA
V: TRBV5-1
D: NA
J: TRBJ2-2

DNA: TGCGCCAGCAGCTTGGTTGGCGGGAGGGCCGACAATGAGCAGTTCTTC
CDR3: CASSLVGGRADNEQFF
size: NA
V: TRBV5-1
D: TRBD2
J: TRBJ2-1

DNA: TGTGCCAGTAGTGTGACGAGCGGGAGGGCCTACAATGAGCAGTTCTTC
CDR3: CASSVTSGRAYNEQFF
size: NA
V: TRBV19
D: TRBD2
J: TRBJ2-1

DNA: TGTGCCAGCAGCTTTCGGGGGAACACTGAAGCTTTCTTT
CDR3: CASSFRGNTEAFF
size: NA
V: TRBV7-9
D: NA
J: TRBJ1-1

DNA: TGTGCCAGCAACTTCCCGGCTTGGGGGCTCACCGGGGAGCTGTTTTTT
CDR3: CASNFPAWGLTGELFF
size: NA
V: TRBV7-2
D: NA
J: TRBJ2-2

DNA: TGTGCCAGCAGCCTAGGGTATAACACCGGGGAGCTGTTTTTT
CDR3: CASSLGYNTGELFF
size: NA
V: TRBV7-2
D: NA
J: TRBJ2-2

DNA: TGTGCCAGCAGCTTAGCAGGACTCTACAATGAGCAGTTCTTC
CDR3: CASSLAGLYNEQFF
size: NA
V: TRBV11-2
D: NA
J: TRBJ2-1

DNA: TGTGCCAGCAGCCTCAGTAGGGTAGCCAATGAGCAGTTCTTC
CDR3: CASSLSRVANEQFF
size: NA
V: TRBV7-3
D: NA
J: TRBJ2-1

DNA: TGTGCCAGCAGCGTAGGGATGGGGAATCAGCCCCAGCATTTT
CDR3: CASSVGMGNQPQHF
size: NA
V: TRBV9
D: NA
J: TRBJ1-5

DNA: TGTGCCAGCATAGGCCCTCCGGGGTCAAGTCAGCCCCAGCATTTT
CDR3: CASIGPPGSSQPQHF
size: NA
V: TRBV6-1
D: NA
J: TRBJ1-5

DNA: TGTGCCAGCAGTGAATTGGGACAGGCTCAGTTCTTC
CDR3: CASSELGQAQFF
size: NA
V: TRBV6-1
D: TRBD1
J: TRBJ2-1

DNA: TGTGCCAGCAGCTTAGGCCGTTTCCGGGAGACCCAGTACTTC
CDR3: CASSLGRFRETQYF
size: NA
V: TRBV13
D: NA
J: TRBJ2-5

DNA: TGTGCCAGCAGCCCCTTGACAGGGACGAGCTCCGAGCAGTACTTC
CDR3: CASSPLTGTSSEQYF
size: NA
V: TRBV7-9
D: TRBD1
J: TRBJ2-7

DNA: TGTGCCAGCAGCCGACAGGGGGGTCAGCCCCAGCATTTT
CDR3: CASSRQGGQPQHF
size: NA
V: TRBV14
D: TRBD1
J: TRBJ1-5

DNA: TGTGCCAGTAGTCGGAGGCAACGACGGGCAGATACGCAGTATTTT
CDR3: CASSRRQRRADTQYF
size: NA
V: TRBV19
D: NA
J: TRBJ2-3

DNA: TGTGCCAGCAGCCCGGTGGCTAGCTACGAGCAGTACTTC
CDR3: CASSPVASYEQYF
size: NA
V: TRBV7-6
D: NA
J: TRBJ2-7

DNA: TGTGCCAGCAGTTTCCAGGGGAGCTATGGCTACACCTTC
CDR3: CASSFQGSYGYTF
size: once
V: TRBV28
D: NA
J: TRBJ1-2

DNA: TGTGCCAGCAGCCAAGAGCAGAAAGGACGATCCCCCTACGAGCAGTACTTC
CDR3: CASSQEQKGRSPYEQYF
size: NA
V: TRBV14
D: NA
J: TRBJ2-7

DNA: TGTGCCAGCAGTGAACCCCTAGCGGGAGTGTTAGGCAATGAGCAGTTCTTC
CDR3: CASSEPLAGVLGNEQFF
size: NA
V: TRBV6-1
D: TRBD2
J: TRBJ2-1

DNA: TGTGCCAGCAGTTTACAGGGTCCAGAGACCCAGTACTTC
CDR3: CASSLQGPETQYF
size: NA
V: TRBV28
D: NA
J: TRBJ2-5

DNA: TGTGCCTGGGTGGGGGAACCCAGCGCACCCTACAATGAGCAGTTCTTC
CDR3: CAWVGEPSAPYNEQFF
size: NA
V: TRBV30
D: NA
J: TRBJ2-1

DNA: TGTGCCAGCAGACGACCAGGGGATCATGTTGAAAAACTGTTTTTT
CDR3: CASRRPGDHVEKLFF
size: NA
V: TRBV6-5
D: NA
J: TRBJ1-4

DNA: TGCGCCAGCAAAACGACTAGCGGGAGGGCCGGGGAGCAGTACTTC
CDR3: CASKTTSGRAGEQYF
size: NA
V: TRBV5-1
D: TRBD2
J: TRBJ2-7

DNA: TGTGCCAGCAGCGCCCCCCGTGGTACGCAGTATTTT
CDR3: CASSAPRGTQYF
size: NA
V: TRBV9
D: NA
J: TRBJ2-3

DNA: TGTGCCAGCAGCTTAGGACAGGGACTAGTCTCCTACAATGAGCAGTTCTTC
CDR3: CASSLGQGLVSYNEQFF
size: NA
V: TRBV7-2
D: NA
J: TRBJ2-1

DNA: TGTGCCAGCACCTTAGCAGGGGTTAGGGATGAGCAGTTCTTC
CDR3: CASTLAGVRDEQFF
size: NA
V: TRBV7-9
D: NA
J: TRBJ2-1

DNA: TGTGCCAGCAGTTACTGGGGGGGAGGGCAAGAGACCCAGTACTTC
CDR3: CASSYWGGGQETQYF
size: NA
V: TRBV6-5
D: TRBD2
J: TRBJ2-5

DNA: TGTGCCAGCAGCTTCCGAGCTGGGCGAACCGGGGAGCTGTTTTTT
CDR3: CASSFRAGRTGELFF
size: once
V: TRBV7-7
D: NA
J: TRBJ2-2

DNA: TGCGCCAGCAGCGTCCGGGACAGGGGAGACGAGCAGTACTTC
CDR3: CASSVRDRGDEQYF
size: NA
V: TRBV4-3
D: TRBD1
J: TRBJ2-7

DNA: TGTGCCATCAGTGAGGAAGGGGCATATGGCTACACCTTC
CDR3: CAISEEGAYGYTF
size: NA
V: TRBV10-3
D: NA
J: TRBJ1-2

DNA: TGTGCCAGCAGTTTAAACGGGTGGGAGTTCTCCTACGAGCAGTACTTC
CDR3: CASSLNGWEFSYEQYF
size: NA
V: TRBV28
D: NA
J: TRBJ2-7

DNA: TGTGCCAGCTCACCGACTGGACCTAGCACAGATACGCAGTATTTT
CDR3: CASSPTGPSTDTQYF
size: NA
V: TRBV18
D: NA
J: TRBJ2-3

DNA: TGTGCCATCAGTGAGTCCAGCCCAGGGCGGGGAACAGATACGCAGTATTTT
CDR3: CAISESSPGRGTDTQYF
size: NA
V: TRBV10-3
D: NA
J: TRBJ2-3

DNA: TGCAGCGTTGACCGGGGGGGGCCGCACAATGAGCAGTTCTTC
CDR3: CSVDRGGPHNEQFF
size: NA
V: TRBV29-1
D: TRBD2
J: TRBJ2-1

DNA: TGTGCCAGCAGCTTGCGGCTGACGACCTACGAGCAGTACTTC
CDR3: CASSLRLTTYEQYF
size: once
V: TRBV5-6
D: NA
J: TRBJ2-7

DNA: TGTGCCAGCAGTAAAGGGGCCCAGGGGGCGTACACTGAAGCTTTCTTT
CDR3: CASSKGAQGAYTEAFF
size: NA
V: TRBV27
D: TRBD1
J: TRBJ1-1

DNA: TGTGCCAGCAGTAGCGGGAGGGTTCAGTACTTC
CDR3: CASSSGRVQYF
size: NA
V: TRBV14
D: TRBD2
J: TRBJ2-4

DNA: TGTGCCAGCAGCACGGTCACAGGTTCTTATGGCTACACCTTC
CDR3: CASSTVTGSYGYTF
size: NA
V: TRBV6-1
D: NA
J: TRBJ1-2

DNA: TGTGCCAGCAGTAAACTAGCGGGGGCTAGCACAGATACGCAGTATTTT
CDR3: CASSKLAGASTDTQYF
size: NA
V: TRBV25-1
D: TRBD2
J: TRBJ2-3

DNA: TGTGCCAGCGGGAGGCCAGGACACTCCTACGAGCAGTACTTC
CDR3: CASGRPGHSYEQYF
size: NA
V: TRBV6-1
D: NA
J: TRBJ2-7